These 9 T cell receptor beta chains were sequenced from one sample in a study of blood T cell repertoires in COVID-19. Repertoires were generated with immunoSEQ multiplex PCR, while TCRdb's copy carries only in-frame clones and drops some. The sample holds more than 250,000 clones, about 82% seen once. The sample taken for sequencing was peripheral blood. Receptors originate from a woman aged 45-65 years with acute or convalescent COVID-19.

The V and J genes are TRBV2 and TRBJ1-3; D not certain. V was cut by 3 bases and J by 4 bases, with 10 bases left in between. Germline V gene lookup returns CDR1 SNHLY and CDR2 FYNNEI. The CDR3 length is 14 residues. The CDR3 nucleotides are TGTGCCAGCAGTGACAGCACGCGGGGAAACACCATATATTTT. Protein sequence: CASSDSTRGNTIYF.

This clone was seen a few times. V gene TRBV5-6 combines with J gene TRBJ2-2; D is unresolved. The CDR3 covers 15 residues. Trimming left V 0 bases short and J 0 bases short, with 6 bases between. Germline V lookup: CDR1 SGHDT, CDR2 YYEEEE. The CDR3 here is CASSLGPSNTGELFF. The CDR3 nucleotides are TGTGCCAGCAGCTTGGGGCCCTCGAACACCGGGGAGCTGTTTTTT.

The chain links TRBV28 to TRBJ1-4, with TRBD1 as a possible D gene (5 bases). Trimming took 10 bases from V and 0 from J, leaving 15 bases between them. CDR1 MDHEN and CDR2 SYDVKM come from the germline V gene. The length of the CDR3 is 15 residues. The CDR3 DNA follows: TGTGCCACCAGGACACCCATTGCAACTAATGAAAAACTGTTTTTT. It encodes CATRTPIATNEKLFF. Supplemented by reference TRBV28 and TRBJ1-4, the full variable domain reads DVKVTQSSRYLVKRTGEKVFLECVQDMDHENMFWYRQDPGLGLRLIYFSYDVKMKEKGDIPEGYSVSREKKERFSLILESASTNQTSMYLCATRTPIATNEKLFFGSGTQLSVL.

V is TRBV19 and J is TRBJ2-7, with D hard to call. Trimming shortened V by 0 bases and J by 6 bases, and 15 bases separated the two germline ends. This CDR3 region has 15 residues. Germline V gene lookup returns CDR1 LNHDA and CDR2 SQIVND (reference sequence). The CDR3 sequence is CASSIEGSRLGEQYF. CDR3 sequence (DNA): TGTGCCAGTAGTATAGAAGGATCTAGGCTGGGCGAGCAGTACTTC.

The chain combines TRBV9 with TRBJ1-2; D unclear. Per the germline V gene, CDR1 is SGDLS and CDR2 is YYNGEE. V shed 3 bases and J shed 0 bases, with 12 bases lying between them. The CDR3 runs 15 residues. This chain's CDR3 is CASSAWFGANYGYTF. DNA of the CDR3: TGTGCCAGCAGCGCCTGGTTCGGAGCTAACTATGGCTACACCTTC. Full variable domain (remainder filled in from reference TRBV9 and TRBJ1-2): DSGVTQTPKHLITATGQRVTLRCSPRSGDLSVYWYQQSLDQGLQFLIQYYNGEERAKGNILERFSAQQFPDLHSELNLSSLELGDSALYFCASSAWFGANYGYTFGSGTRLTVV.

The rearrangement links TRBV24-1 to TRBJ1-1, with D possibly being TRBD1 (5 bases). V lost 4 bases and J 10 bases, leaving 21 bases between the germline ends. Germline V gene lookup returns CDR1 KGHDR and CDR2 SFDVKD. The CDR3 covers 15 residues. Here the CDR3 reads CATSDQNTERRGAFF. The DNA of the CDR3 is TGTGCCACCAGTGACCAAAATACAGAACGAAGGGGAGCTTTCTTT.

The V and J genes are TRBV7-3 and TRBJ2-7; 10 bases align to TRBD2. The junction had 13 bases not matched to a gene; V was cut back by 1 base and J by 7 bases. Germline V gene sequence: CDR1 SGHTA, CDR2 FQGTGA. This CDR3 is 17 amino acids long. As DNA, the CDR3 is TGTGCCAGCAGCTTAATGCCCGGGACTAGCGCGAAATGGGAGCAGTACTTC. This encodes CASSLMPGTSAKWEQYF.

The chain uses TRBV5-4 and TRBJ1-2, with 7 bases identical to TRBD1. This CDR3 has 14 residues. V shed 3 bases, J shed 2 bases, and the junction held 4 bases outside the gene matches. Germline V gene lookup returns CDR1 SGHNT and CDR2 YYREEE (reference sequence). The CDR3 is CASSSKGQNYGYTF. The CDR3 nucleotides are TGTGCCAGCAGCTCCAAGGGACAGAACTATGGCTACACCTTC.

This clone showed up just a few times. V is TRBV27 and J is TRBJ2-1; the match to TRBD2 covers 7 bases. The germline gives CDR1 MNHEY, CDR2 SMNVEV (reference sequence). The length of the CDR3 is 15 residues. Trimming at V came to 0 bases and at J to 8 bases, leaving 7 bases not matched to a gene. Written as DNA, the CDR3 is TGTGCCAGCAGTTTATCTACCAGCGGGATTGATGAGCAGTTCTTC. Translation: CASSLSTSGIDEQFF.